This record concerns one TCR beta chain sequence. Its antigen is not identified. This sample stems from a study of shared clonotypes between healthy human individuals. For the study at large: CD4 naive cells filled three plates per donor, CD4 memory three, CD8 naive two and CD8 memory one.

Whole-study findings and limits: Naive subsets generally had larger estimated richness than memory subsets. Unshared clonotypes carried lower generation probabilities than those common to all four donors.

Genomic DNA from each subset was divided evenly over several immunoSEQ plates. Clones were sequenced by immunoSEQ multiplex PCR, and TCRdb holds only the in-frame ones, with some missing. This sample has about 2.3 million clones, with roughly 92% found just once. The CDR3 has 11 residues. Trimming pared 6 bases from V and 14 bases from J, leaving 16 bases between. Germline CDR1 MDHEN, CDR2 SYDVKM. The gene calls are TRBV28 and TRBJ2-5, with D possibly TRBD2 on 5 matching bases. Sequenced input: naive CD4+ T cells from PBMCs. The subset was: CD45RA+ positively selected. This clonotype originated in a man between 18 and 35 years old in good health. Some clones in this sample may be carry-over from other donors' samples. For the CDR3, the DNA is TGTGCCAGCAGCGGGGATCCCCGGGCCTACTTC. Its translation: CASSGDPRAYF.